Detailed here is one TCR beta chain. Antigen unknown. Molecular identifiers with 6-nucleotide sample barcodes were added during cDNA synthesis via template switching. TCRdb re-called the 5' RACE reads and shows each CDR3 protein once, DNA omitted. The sample data list approximately 400,000 distinct CDR3 sequences. The germline V gene has CDR1 KGHSH and CDR2 LQKENI. The CDR3 runs to 13 residues. The sample comes from a study of monozygotic twins with inflammatory bowel disease. Points from the study as a whole: Patient repertoires may carry noise from differing immunosuppressive treatments. Repertoire similarity was not found to differ between concordant and discordant twins, possibly from limited power.

Blood samples of approximately 2.5 ml were drawn from every donor. This chain connects TRBV18 to TRBJ2-7. This sequence originates from a human donor with ulcerative colitis or Crohn's disease, or a healthy co-twin of an affected twin (not recorded which). Sequencing was done on a sample of blood. This CDR3 is CASSAGLEYEQYF.